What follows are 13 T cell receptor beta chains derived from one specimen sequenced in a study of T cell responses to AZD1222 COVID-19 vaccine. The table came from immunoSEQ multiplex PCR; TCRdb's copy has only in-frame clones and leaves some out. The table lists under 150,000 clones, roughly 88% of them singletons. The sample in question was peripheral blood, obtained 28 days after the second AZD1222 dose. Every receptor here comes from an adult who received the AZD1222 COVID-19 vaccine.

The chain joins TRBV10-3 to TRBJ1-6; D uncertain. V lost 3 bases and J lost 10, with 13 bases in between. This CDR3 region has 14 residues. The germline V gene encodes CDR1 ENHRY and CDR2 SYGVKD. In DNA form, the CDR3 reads TGTGCCATCAGTGAAATCCGGGAGGAGTCACCCCTCCACTTT. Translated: CAISEIREESPLHF.

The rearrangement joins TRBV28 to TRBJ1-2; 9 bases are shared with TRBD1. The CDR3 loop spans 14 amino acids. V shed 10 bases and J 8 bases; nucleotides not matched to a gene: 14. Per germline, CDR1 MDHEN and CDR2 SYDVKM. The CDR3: CATAGGDRVKGYTF. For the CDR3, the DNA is TGTGCCACCGCCGGCGGGGACAGGGTAAAAGGCTACACCTTC.

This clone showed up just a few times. The CDR3 sequence: CASSLAASGRAYEQYF. CDR3 DNA sequence: TGTGCCAGCAGCTTAGCGGCATCTGGCAGGGCCTACGAGCAGTACTTC. The gene calls are TRBV7-9 and TRBJ2-7; tentatively, D is TRBD1 (5 bases). The CDR3 sequence is 16 residues long. Per the germline V gene, CDR1 is SEHNR and CDR2 is FQNEAQ (reference sequence). V lost 0 bases and J lost 2, with 14 bases in between.

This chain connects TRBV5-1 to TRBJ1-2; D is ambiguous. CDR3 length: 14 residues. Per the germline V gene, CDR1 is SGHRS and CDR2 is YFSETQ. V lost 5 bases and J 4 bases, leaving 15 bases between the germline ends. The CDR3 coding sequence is TGCGCCAGCAGGCCCCATGACGTGGGCTATGGCTACACCTTC. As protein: CASRPHDVGYGYTF. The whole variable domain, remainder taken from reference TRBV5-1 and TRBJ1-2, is KAGVTQTPRYLIKTRGQQVTLSCSPISGHRSVSWYQQTPGQGLQFLFEYFSETQRNKGNFPGRFSGRQFSNSRSEMNVSTLELGDSALYLCASRPHDVGYGYTFGSGTRLTVV.

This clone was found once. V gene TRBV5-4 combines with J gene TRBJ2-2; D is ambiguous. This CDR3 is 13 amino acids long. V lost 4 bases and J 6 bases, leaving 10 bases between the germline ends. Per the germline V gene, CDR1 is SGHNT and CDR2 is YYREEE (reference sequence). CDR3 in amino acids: CASSLLTAGELFF. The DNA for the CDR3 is TGTGCCAGCAGCCTTCTAACGGCCGGGGAGCTGTTTTTT.

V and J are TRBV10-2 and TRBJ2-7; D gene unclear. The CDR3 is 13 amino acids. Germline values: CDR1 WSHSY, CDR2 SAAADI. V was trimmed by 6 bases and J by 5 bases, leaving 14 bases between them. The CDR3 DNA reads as TGCGCCAGCAGCCGACAAAGAGAGAACGAGCAGTACTTC. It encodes CASSRQRENEQYF.

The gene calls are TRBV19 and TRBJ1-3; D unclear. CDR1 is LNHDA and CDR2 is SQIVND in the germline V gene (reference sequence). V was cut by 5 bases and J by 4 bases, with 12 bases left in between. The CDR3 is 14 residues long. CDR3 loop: CASSVPGLGNTIYF. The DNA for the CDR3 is TGTGCCAGTAGTGTCCCAGGACTCGGAAACACCATATATTTT. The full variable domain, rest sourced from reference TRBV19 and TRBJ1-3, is DGGITQSPKYLFRKEGQNVTLSCEQNLNHDAMYWYRQDPGQGLRLIYYSQIVNDFQKGDIAEGYSVSREKKESFPLTVTSAQKNPTAFYLCASSVPGLGNTIYFGEGSWLTVV.

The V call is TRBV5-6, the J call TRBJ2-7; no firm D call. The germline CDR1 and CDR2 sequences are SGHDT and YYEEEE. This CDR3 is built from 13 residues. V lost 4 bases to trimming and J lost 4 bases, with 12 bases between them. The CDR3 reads CASSHTDGYEQYF. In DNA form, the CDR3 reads TGTGCCAGCAGCCACACTGATGGATACGAGCAGTACTTC.

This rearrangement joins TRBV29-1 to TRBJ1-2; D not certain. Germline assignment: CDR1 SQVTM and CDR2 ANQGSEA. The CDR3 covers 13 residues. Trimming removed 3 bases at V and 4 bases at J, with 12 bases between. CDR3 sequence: CSVEEQNPYGYTF. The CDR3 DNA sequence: TGCAGCGTTGAGGAACAAAACCCCTATGGCTACACCTTC.

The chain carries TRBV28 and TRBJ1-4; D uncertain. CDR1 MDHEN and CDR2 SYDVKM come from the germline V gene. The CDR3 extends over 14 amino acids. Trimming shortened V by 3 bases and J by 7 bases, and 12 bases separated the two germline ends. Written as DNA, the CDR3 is TGTGCCAGCAGTTTTTTGGGGTTTGGTGAAAAACTGTTTTTT. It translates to CASSFLGFGEKLFF.

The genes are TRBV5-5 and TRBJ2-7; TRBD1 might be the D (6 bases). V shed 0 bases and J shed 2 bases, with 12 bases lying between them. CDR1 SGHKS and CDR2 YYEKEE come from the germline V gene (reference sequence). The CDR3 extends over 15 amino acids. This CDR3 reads CASSLVGQTTYEQYF. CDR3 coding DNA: TGTGCCAGCAGCTTGGTCGGACAGACCACCTACGAGCAGTACTTC.

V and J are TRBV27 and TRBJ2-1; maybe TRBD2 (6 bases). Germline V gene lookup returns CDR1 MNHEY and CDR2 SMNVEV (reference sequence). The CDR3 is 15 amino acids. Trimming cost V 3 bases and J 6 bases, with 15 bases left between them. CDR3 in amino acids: CASSFLGTSPNEQFF. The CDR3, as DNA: TGTGCCAGCAGTTTTTTAGGTACTAGCCCCAATGAGCAGTTCTTC.

The CDR3 bases are TGTGCCAGCAGCGTTGCTGGGGGGGGGCGAGGATATGGCTACACCTTC. Translating it yields CASSVAGGGRGYGYTF. The V call is TRBV9, the J call TRBJ1-2, with TRBD1 as a possible D gene (6 bases). The length of the CDR3 is 16 residues. Germline CDR1 and CDR2: SGDLS and YYNGEE. V dropped 2 bases and J dropped 5 bases, with 19 bases sitting between them.